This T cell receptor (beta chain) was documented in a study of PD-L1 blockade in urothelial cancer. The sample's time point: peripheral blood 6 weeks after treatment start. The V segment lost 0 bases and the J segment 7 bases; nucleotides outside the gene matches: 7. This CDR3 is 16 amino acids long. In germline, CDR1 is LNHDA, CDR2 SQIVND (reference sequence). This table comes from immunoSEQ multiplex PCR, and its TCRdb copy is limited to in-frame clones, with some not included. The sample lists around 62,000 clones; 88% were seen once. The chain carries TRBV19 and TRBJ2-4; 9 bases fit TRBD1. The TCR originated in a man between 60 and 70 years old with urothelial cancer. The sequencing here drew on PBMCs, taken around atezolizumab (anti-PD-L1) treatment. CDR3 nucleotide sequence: TGTGCCAGTAGTATAGATCGGACAGGGGCTCATAACATTCAGTACTTC. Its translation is CASSIDRTGAHNIQYF.